This TCR beta chain was observed in a study of response to subunit inactivated influenza vaccine. Via MiXCR, TCRdb re-called the RT-PCR reads, giving one row per CDR3 protein. The data show around 470,000 distinct CDR3 sequences, less than 7.5% seen once. This clonotype has ten or more counts. Material: PBMCs from blood, obtained around 2 years after vaccination. This TCR was sampled from a man in his fifties or sixties who received an inactivated influenza vaccine.

The CDR3 nucleotides read TGCGCCAGCAGCACCCAGGGGGGTAGCACTGAAGCTTTCTTT. Translation: CASSTQGGSTEAFF. This chain links TRBV5-1 with TRBJ1-1; 7 bases match TRBD1. V was pared by 4 bases and J by 4 bases, with 7 bases of the junction left unmatched. Germline CDR1 is SGHRS and CDR2 is YFSETQ. This CDR3 has 14 residues.